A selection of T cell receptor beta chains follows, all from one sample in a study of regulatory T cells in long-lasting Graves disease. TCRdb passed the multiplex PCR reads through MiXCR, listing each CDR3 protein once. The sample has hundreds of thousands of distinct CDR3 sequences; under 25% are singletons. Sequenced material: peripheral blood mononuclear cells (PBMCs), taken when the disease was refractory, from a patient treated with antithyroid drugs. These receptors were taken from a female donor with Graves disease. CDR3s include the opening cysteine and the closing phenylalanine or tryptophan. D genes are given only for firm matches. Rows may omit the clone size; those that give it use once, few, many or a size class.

TGTGCCGGAGGTCAGACCAGCACCGGGGAGCTGTTTTTT CAGGQTSTGELFF TRBJ2-2 many TRBV6-1 NA
TGTGCCAGCAGTGATATAGGACAGGGGGGTGGCTACACCTTC CASSDIGQGGGYTF TRBJ1-2 NA TRBV25-1 TRBD1
TGTGCCAGCAATCGAGGCACTGAAGCTTTCTTT CASNRGTEAFF TRBJ1-1 NA TRBV6-1 NA
TGTGCCAGCAGTAACCAAGAGACCCAGTACTTC CASSNQETQYF TRBJ2-5 many TRBV6-1 NA
TGCAGTGCCCAGGGGGCTGGCAATCAGCCCCAGCATTTT CSAQGAGNQPQHF TRBJ1-5 many TRBV20-1 TRBD1
TGTGCCAGCAGTACAGGGGGTGCCGAAGGGGCCAACGTCCTGACTTTC CASSTGGAEGANVLTF TRBJ2-6 many TRBV28 TRBD1
TGTGCCACCAGCAGAGACAGGGCCAACTATGGCTACACCTTC CATSRDRANYGYTF TRBJ1-2 many TRBV15 NA
TGTGCCAGCAGCCTACCCAGGACAGAACAAGAGACCCAGTACTTC CASSLPRTEQETQYF TRBJ2-5 many TRBV7-9 NA
TGCGCCAGCAGCCAAGGGGGGTCAATTCGAAAAGAGACCCAGTACTTC CASSQGGSIRKETQYF TRBJ2-5 NA TRBV4-1 NA
TGTGCCAGCAGCGTAGCCCCGGGCGGGATGAGAACAGATACGCAGTATTTT CASSVAPGGMRTDTQYF TRBJ2-3 NA TRBV7-9 NA
TGTGCCAGCAGTGTCGATTCGGGGGGCAATCAGCCCCAGCATTTT CASSVDSGGNQPQHF TRBJ1-5 many TRBV6-1 NA
TGTGCCAGCAGCTTAGGATGGAGCACTGAGGAGACCCAGTACTTC CASSLGWSTEETQYF TRBJ2-5 many TRBV13 NA
TGTGCCAGCAGCCAAGCGGGACAGATGAACACTGAAGCTTTCTTT CASSQAGQMNTEAFF TRBJ1-1 many TRBV3-1 TRBD1
TGTGCCAGCAGCTTAGGCCAAGGGTGGGACTATGGCTACACCTTC CASSLGQGWDYGYTF TRBJ1-2 NA TRBV13 NA
TGCGCCAGCAGCCATACCCGGGGTGAAGCTTTCTTT CASSHTRGEAFF TRBJ1-1 few TRBV4-1 NA
TGTGCCATCAGTGACCCGACACGACAGGGTTACAATCAGCCCCAGCATTTT CAISDPTRQGYNQPQHF TRBJ1-5 few TRBV10-3 TRBD1
TGCAGTGCTAGAGTTAACTCTCAAGAGACCCAGTACTTC CSARVNSQETQYF TRBJ2-5 many TRBV20-1 NA
TGTGCCAGCAGCGTACTAGTGGAGGCAAGGACCGGGGAGCTGTTTTTT CASSVLVEARTGELFF TRBJ2-2 NA TRBV9 NA
TGTGCCAGCAGCTCAGGGGACGTTAACTATGGCTACACCTTC CASSSGDVNYGYTF TRBJ1-2 NA TRBV7-9 NA
TGTGCCAGCAGTGATGGGCTAGCGGGGCGGGGCACAGATACGCAGTATTTT CASSDGLAGRGTDTQYF TRBJ2-3 NA TRBV2 TRBD2
TGTGCCAGCTCGGACCTACCAAATTCACCCCTCCACTTT CASSDLPNSPLHF TRBJ1-6 many TRBV6-1 NA
TGTGCCAGCAGTTCGACAGGGCTGAGGGGCTACACCTTC CASSSTGLRGYTF TRBJ1-2 many TRBV28 TRBD1
TGCGCCAGCAGTGAATTGTCTCAGGGCAATCAGCCCCAGCATTTT CASSELSQGNQPQHF TRBJ1-5 few TRBV2 NA
TGTGCCAGCAGTCCGGGACAGTCATATTGGACGCAGTATTTT CASSPGQSYWTQYF TRBJ2-3 NA TRBV28 TRBD1
TGTGCCAGTAGTCCTAACCGGCGAAGCTCCTACGAGCAGTACTTC CASSPNRRSSYEQYF TRBJ2-7 NA TRBV19 NA
TGTGCCAGCCGTTCCAACTCTGGAAACACCATATATTTT CASRSNSGNTIYF TRBJ1-3 few TRBV6-9 NA
TGCGCCAGTAAATGGACTAGCGGTAACTCCTACGAGCAGTACTTC CASKWTSGNSYEQYF TRBJ2-7 many TRBV5-1 TRBD2
TGTGCCTGGGGGACTGCCGGGAGCAATCAGCCCCAGCATTTT CAWGTAGSNQPQHF TRBJ1-5 NA TRBV30 NA
TGTGCCAGCAGTTACTCGGAGCTAGCGGGAGCAGAGACCCAGTACTTC CASSYSELAGAETQYF TRBJ2-5 NA TRBV6-5 TRBD2
TGTGCCAGCAGCTTAGCATATTCGGGTCTGACAGGCGGACAACAAGAGACCCAGTACTTC CASSLAYSGLTGGQQETQYF TRBJ2-5 many TRBV7-9 NA
TGTGCCAGCAGCTTAAATGGGGGGCTGAACACTGAAGCTTTCTTT CASSLNGGLNTEAFF TRBJ1-1 few TRBV7-3 NA
TGTGCCAGCAGTCCCCGGATGGGGGTATTGGGAGCCAAAAACATTCAGTACTTC CASSPRMGVLGAKNIQYF TRBJ2-4 many TRBV28 NA
TGTGCCAGCAGCCCCCAGGGGACCTCCTCGGATGCCAACGTCCTGACTTTC CASSPQGTSSDANVLTF TRBJ2-6 few TRBV7-9 NA
TGTGCCAGCAGCCCTCCCGGGAGCGGGAGTGGCACCGGGGAGCTGTTTTTT CASSPPGSGSGTGELFF TRBJ2-2 NA TRBV7-2 TRBD2
TGTGCCAGCAGTAAAGGGGACGGAGAGACCCAGTACTTC CASSKGDGETQYF TRBJ2-5 many TRBV2 NA
TGTGCCAGCAGCCCGGGAGCTCGACAAACCAACACTGAAGCTTTCTTT CASSPGARQTNTEAFF TRBJ1-1 few TRBV7-2 NA
TGTGCCAGCAGTTACTCGGGGACAGGGGGCTTGGGGACCCAGTACTTC CASSYSGTGGLGTQYF TRBJ2-5 many TRBV6-2/TRBV6-3 TRBD1
TGCGCCAGCAGCGGAGAGTTACGTGAGCAGTACTTC CASSGELREQYF TRBJ2-7 many TRBV5-1 NA
TGCGCCAGCAGTGTGCTCCCTAACGAGCAGTACTTC CASSVLPNEQYF TRBJ2-7 many TRBV10-2 NA
TGTGCCAGCAGCCTACACGGATGGGAGGCCCAGCATTTT CASSLHGWEAQHF TRBJ1-5 few TRBV12-3/TRBV12-4 NA
TGTGCCAGCAGCCAAGAACTAGCGAGAGAGCAGTACTTC CASSQELAREQYF TRBJ2-7 NA TRBV3-1 TRBD2
TGTGCCAGCACAGGCTCGGGGGAAAACATTCAGTACTTC CASTGSGENIQYF TRBJ2-4 many TRBV27 NA
TGTGCCAGCAGCCGGATGGTGCTAGCGAGCTCTGGGGCCAACGTCCTGACTTTC CASSRMVLASSGANVLTF TRBJ2-6 once TRBV28 NA